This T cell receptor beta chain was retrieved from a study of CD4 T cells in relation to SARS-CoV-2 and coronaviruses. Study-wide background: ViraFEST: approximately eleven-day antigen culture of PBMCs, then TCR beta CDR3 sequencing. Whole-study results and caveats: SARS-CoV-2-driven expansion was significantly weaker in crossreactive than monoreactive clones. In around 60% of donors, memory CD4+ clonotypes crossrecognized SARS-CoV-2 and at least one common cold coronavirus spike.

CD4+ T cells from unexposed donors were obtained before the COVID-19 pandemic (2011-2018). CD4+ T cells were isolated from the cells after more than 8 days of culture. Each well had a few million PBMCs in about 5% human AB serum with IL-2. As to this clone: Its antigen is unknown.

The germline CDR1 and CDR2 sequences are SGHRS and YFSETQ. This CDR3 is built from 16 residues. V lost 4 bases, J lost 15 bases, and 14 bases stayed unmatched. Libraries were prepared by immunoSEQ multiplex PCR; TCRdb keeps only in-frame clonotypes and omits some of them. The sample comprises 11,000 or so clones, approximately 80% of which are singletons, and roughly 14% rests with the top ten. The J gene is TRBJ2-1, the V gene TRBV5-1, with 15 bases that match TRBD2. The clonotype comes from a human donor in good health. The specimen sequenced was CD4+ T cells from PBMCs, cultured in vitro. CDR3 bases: TGCGCCAGCAGCCAAGGGACTAGCGGGAGGCGGTCTCATGGGTTCTTC. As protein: CASSQGTSGRRSHGFF.